The 30 T cell receptor beta chains below were found in one sample sequenced in a study of glioma-infiltrating T cells. Using RNA template, CDR3s of TCR alpha and beta were amplified with iRepertoire arm-PCR. TCRdb analysed the multiplex PCR reads with MiXCR anew, one entry per CDR3 protein. The table records 150,000 to 200,000 distinct CDR3 sequences, 43% of them present only once. The sequenced material came from glioma tissue, nonneoplastic brain tissue, or PBMCs (not recorded which). Every receptor here comes from a human donor with low-grade glioma or glioblastoma, undergoing nonglioma brain surgery, or in good health (not recorded which).

With regard to this clonotype: This may come from a read error, since a much larger clone is one base off. This chain links TRBV20-1 with TRBJ2-2; D uncertain. This CDR3 has 13 residues. V lost 6 bases to trimming and J lost 4 bases, with 12 bases between them. Germline assignment: CDR1 DFQATT and CDR2 SNEGSKA (reference sequence). The CDR3 DNA follows: TGCAGTGCAACGAGACCCCTCACCGGGGAGCTGTTTTTT. As protein: CSATRPLTGELFF.

V is TRBV7-6 and J is TRBJ2-3, with D possibly called TRBD1 or TRBD2 (5 bases each). The germline V and J ends were trimmed by 5 bases and 2 bases, with 11 bases remaining between them. Germline V gene lookup returns CDR1 SGHVS and CDR2 FNYEAQ. The CDR3 is 14 residues long. The CDR3 sequence is CASSARDHTDTQYF. Here the CDR3 DNA reads TGTGCCAGCAGCGCCCGGGACCACACAGATACGCAGTATTTT.

As regards this clonotype: A read error may explain this, as a much larger clone is one base away. V usage is TRBV20-1 and J usage is TRBJ2-1; either TRBD1 or TRBD2 may fit D (5 bases each). The CDR3 totals 14 residues. Germline-derived CDR1 and CDR2 are DFQATT and SNEGSKA (reference sequence). CDR3: CSARTGALYNQQFF. The CDR3 coding sequence is TGCAGTGCTAGAACCGGGGCGCTCTACAATCAGCAGTTCTTC.

As regards this clonotype: The conserved closing phenylalanine or tryptophan is absent in this CDR3, likely reflecting a read error. The chain links TRBV7-9 to TRBJ2-3, with D tentatively TRBD2 (6 bases). Trimming cost V 5 bases and J 3 bases, with 12 bases left between them. From germline, CDR1 is SEHNR and CDR2 FQNEAQ (reference sequence). The CDR3 is 14 residues long. The CDR3 coding sequence is TGTGCCAGCAGCCCAAATGGGAGGACAGATACGCAGTATCTT. Encoded protein: CASSPNGRTDTQYL.

This clonotype has a count of ten or more. The chain employs TRBV6-1 and TRBJ2-3; 9 bases agree with TRBD1. V was pared by 6 bases and J by 7 bases, with 8 bases of the junction left unmatched. The CDR3 contains 14 residues. CDR1 and CDR2 from the germline V gene are MNHNS and SASEGT. CDR3 amino acids: CASSPGTGSNTQYF. The DNA of the CDR3 is TGTGCCAGCAGCCCCGGGACAGGGAGTAATACGCAGTATTTT.

This clonotype appeared many times. This may stem from a read error, because a much larger clone lies one nucleotide away. V is TRBV20-1 and J is TRBJ2-7; a weak D match, TRBD1 (6 bases). CDR1 DFQATT and CDR2 SNEGSKA come from the germline V gene (reference sequence). Trimming removed 2 bases at V and 5 bases at J, with 13 bases between. The CDR3 contains 13 residues. For the CDR3, the DNA is TGCAGTGCTAGACAGGGGCGGGCCCACGAGCAGTACTTC. It yields the protein CSARQGRAHEQYF.

This clonotype was seen ten or more times. V usage is TRBV4-2 and J usage is TRBJ2-3; no clear D gene. Deletions cut 0 bases from V and 6 bases from J, with 7 bases between. Germline V lookup: CDR1 LGHNA, CDR2 YNFKEQ. The CDR3 is 13 amino acids. CDR3 region: CASSQDGTDTQYF. CDR3 nucleotides: TGTGCCAGCAGCCAAGATGGAACGGATACGCAGTATTTT.

In its sample, this clonotype was seen a few times. This chain joins TRBV30 and TRBJ2-3; possible D gene TRBD1, 5 bases. CDR3 length: 13 amino acids. The ends were cut back, 2 bases at V and 6 bases at J, with 12 bases in the middle. Germline V gene sequence: CDR1 GTSNPN, CDR2 SVGIG (reference sequence). CDR3 DNA sequence: TGTGCCTGGAGTCAGCTACGACAGGATACGCAGTATTTT. Its protein product is CAWSQLRQDTQYF.

This clonotype was picked up many times. This chain joins TRBV2 and TRBJ2-3; D is ambiguous. Germline loops: CDR1 SNHLY, CDR2 FYNNEI. V was clipped by 6 bases and J by 0 bases, with 10 bases between them. This CDR3 has 14 amino acids. The CDR3 DNA reads TGTGCCAGCAGGGACGGTACTAGCACAGATACGCAGTATTTT. Protein sequence: CASRDGTSTDTQYF. Variable domain in full (rest from reference TRBV2 and TRBJ2-3): EPEVTQTPSHQVTQMGQEVILRCVPISNHLYFYWYRQILGQKVEFLVSFYNNEISEKSEIFDDQFSVERPDGSNFTLKIRSTKLEDSAMYFCASRDGTSTDTQYFGPGTRLTVL.

This clonotype was found many times. The chain carries TRBV6-1 and TRBJ2-5; 9 nucleotides line up with TRBD2. J gave up 2 bases and V 10 bases, and 5 bases lay outside the gene matches. The CDR3 has 13 amino acids. CDR1 is MNHNS, CDR2 SASEGT, per germline. The DNA for the CDR3 is TGTGCCACCTGGACTAGCGATCAAGAGACCCAGTACTTC. Its translation: CATWTSDQETQYF.

Concerning this clonotype itself: A single base separates this from a much larger clone, so it may be a read error. J is TRBJ1-2 and V is TRBV10-3; D not certain. Germline lookup yields CDR1 ENHRY and CDR2 SYGVKD. The CDR3 is 13 residues long. V shed 9 bases and J shed 3 bases, with 14 bases lying between them. The CDR3 coding sequence is TGTGCCATTCGGTTGGGGAGCGACTATGGCTACACCTTC. Residues: CAIRLGSDYGYTF.

Only a few counts were recorded for this clonotype. The V call is TRBV29-1, the J call TRBJ1-2; 7 nucleotides agree with TRBD1. The CDR3 is 13 residues long. V lost 3 bases, J lost 4 bases, and 5 bases stayed unmatched. CDR1 is SQVTM and CDR2 is ANQGSEA in the germline V gene. The CDR3 here is CSVDPTGSYGYTF. The CDR3 region has the DNA TGCAGCGTTGATCCGACAGGGAGCTATGGCTACACCTTC.

This clonotype has a handful of counts. The chain carries TRBV24-1 and TRBJ2-2; the match to TRBD1 covers 8 bases. Trimming cost V 7 bases and J 5 bases; bases outside gene matches: 2. The CDR3 covers 13 residues. The germline gives CDR1 KGHDR, CDR2 SFDVKD. The DNA of the CDR3 is TGTGCCACCAGAGACAGGGGAACCGGGGAGCTGTTTTTT. Encoded protein: CATRDRGTGELFF.

The table lists this clonotype with a few counts. J is TRBJ2-3 and V is TRBV6-4; 13 nucleotides match TRBD2. V was pared by 5 bases and J by 4 bases, with 3 bases of the junction left unmatched. CDR1 and CDR2 from the germline V gene are MRHNA and SNTAGT. This CDR3 is built from 15 residues. DNA for the CDR3: TGTGCCAGCAGTTTGGGACTAGCGGGGTCAGATACGCAGTATTTT. Translating it yields CASSLGLAGSDTQYF.

This clonotype was observed at least ten times. The chain couples TRBV28 to TRBJ2-1, with D uncertain. CDR1 and CDR2 from the germline V gene are MDHEN and SYDVKM. The CDR3 contains 16 residues. The V and J ends lost 5 bases and 2 bases respectively, with 16 bases between them. The CDR3 bases are TGTGCCAGCAGTCCCTACCCGGCGGATACCTACAATGAGCAGTTCTTC. This translates into CASSPYPADTYNEQFF.

The chain uses TRBV12-3 or TRBV12-4 and TRBJ1-5; D uncertain. This CDR3 is built from 13 residues. The ends were cut back, 1 base at V and 4 bases at J, with 5 bases in the middle. In DNA, the CDR3 is TGTGCCAGCAGTTTAGGAGCTAATCAGCCCCAGCATTTT. Translated, it gives CASSLGANQPQHF.

A word on this clonotype: This may be a read error, as it is one base from a much larger clone. The chain couples TRBV6-2 or TRBV6-3 to TRBJ2-4, with TRBD2 matching over 9 bases. In germline, CDR1 is MNHEY, CDR2 SVGEGT. The CDR3 has 16 residues. CDR3 loop: CASSYSQGLAKNIEYF. The CDR3 coding sequence is TGTGCCAGCAGTTACTCACAGGGACTAGCCAAAAACATTGAGTACTTC.

V gene TRBV2 combines with J gene TRBJ2-7; D might be TRBD2 (5 bases). Trimming removed 6 bases from V and 0 bases from J, with 12 bases in between. The germline V gene has CDR1 SNHLY and CDR2 FYNNEI. The CDR3 has 14 residues. CDR3 bases: TGTGCCAGCAGAGCCGGGATGAGCTCCTACGAGCAGTACTTC. Protein: CASRAGMSSYEQYF.

V and J are TRBV25-1 and TRBJ2-5; D may be TRBD2 (6 bases). Germline CDR1 reads MGHDK; CDR2 reads SYGVNS. Trimming took off 4 bases at V and 7 bases at J, with 13 bases between the two ends. This CDR3 has 13 amino acids. The CDR3 DNA reads as TGTGCCAGCAGTGTTTTAGGGGAGGTGACCCAGTACTTC. Its protein product is CASSVLGEVTQYF. The full variable domain, rest sourced from reference TRBV25-1 and TRBJ2-5, is EADIYQTPRYLVIGTGKKITLECSQTMGHDKMYWYQQDPGMELHLIHYSYGVNSTEKGDLSSESTVSRIRTEHFPLTLESARPSHTSQYLCASSVLGEVTQYFGPGTRLLVL.

This rearrangement joins TRBV12-3 or TRBV12-4 to TRBJ1-5; D not certain. The CDR3 sequence is 13 residues long. The germline V and J ends were trimmed by 6 bases and 5 bases, with 11 bases remaining between them. This CDR3 is CASSPIDDQPQHF. The CDR3 DNA follows: TGTGCCAGCAGCCCTATTGACGATCAGCCCCAGCATTTT.

This clonotype was counted at least ten times. V usage is TRBV28 and J usage is TRBJ2-7; D is undetermined. Per the germline V gene, CDR1 is MDHEN and CDR2 is SYDVKM. V was trimmed by 5 bases and J by 4 bases, leaving 6 bases between them. CDR3 length equals 11 residues. The CDR3 reads CASSLLYEQYF. The CDR3 bases are TGTGCCAGCAGTCTCCTTTACGAGCAGTACTTC.

In its sample, this clonotype was seen a few times. V and J are TRBV10-3 and TRBJ2-1; D is possibly TRBD2 (6 bases). Germline V gene data show CDR1 as ENHRY and CDR2 as SYGVKD. Trimming took off 6 bases at V and 6 bases at J, with 9 bases between the two ends. CDR3 length: 12 amino acids. CDR3 in DNA: TGTGCCATCAGCGGGAGCTCCAATGAGCAGTTCTTC. It yields the protein CAISGSSNEQFF.

Ten or more counts support this clonotype. The J gene is TRBJ2-3, the V gene TRBV20-1, with 8 positions matching TRBD2. CDR3 length: 15 amino acids. The V segment lost 4 bases and the J segment 1 base; nucleotides outside the gene matches: 7. Germline lookup yields CDR1 DFQATT and CDR2 SNEGSKA (reference sequence). CDR3 loop: CSAIRLASGTDTQYF. The CDR3 region has the DNA TGCAGTGCTATAAGACTAGCGAGTGGCACAGATACGCAGTATTTT.

This clonotype came up a few times. V usage is TRBV14 and J usage is TRBJ2-7, with TRBD2 matching 9 bases. This CDR3 comprises 16 residues. J lost 6 bases, V lost 0 bases, and 9 bases had no gene match. The germline CDR1 and CDR2 sequences are SGHDN and FVKESK. The CDR3 DNA follows: TGTGCCAGCAGCCAAGATGCTCTAGCGGGGTCAAGCGAGCAGTACTTC. This gives the protein CASSQDALAGSSEQYF.

A word on this clonotype: A single base separates this from a much larger clone, so it may be a read error. The rearrangement joins TRBV11-1 to TRBJ2-3; 7 positions match TRBD1. Germline-derived CDR1 and CDR2 are SGHAT and FQDESV (reference sequence). The CDR3 has 15 residues. Trimming removed 5 bases from V and 5 bases from J; junction bases left unmatched: 10. CDR3 amino acids: CASSRTGDVGDTQYF. The CDR3 DNA sequence: TGTGCCAGCAGCCGAACAGGGGATGTGGGAGATACGCAGTATTTT.

This clonotype was counted many times. This rearrangement joins TRBV2 to TRBJ2-7; D tentatively fits TRBD1 or TRBD2 (6 bases each). This CDR3 has 13 amino acids. The V gene's germline CDR1 is SNHLY and CDR2 FYNNEI. V lost 4 bases, J lost 3 bases, and 10 bases lay in between. The CDR3: CASSVEGGYEQYF. Here the CDR3 DNA reads TGTGCCAGCAGTGTGGAGGGGGGCTACGAGCAGTACTTC.

This clonotype has at least ten counts. The chain joins TRBV11-2 to TRBJ2-7, with TRBD1 as a possible D gene (6 bases). V was cut by 3 bases and J by 5 bases, with 11 bases left in between. CDR1 SGHAT and CDR2 FQNNGV come from the germline V gene. The CDR3 spans 13 residues. CDR3 amino acids: CASSLTGPDEQYF. The DNA for the CDR3 is TGTGCCAGCAGCTTGACAGGTCCCGACGAGCAGTACTTC.

Details on this clonotype: An end of the junction does not agree with germline; a read error may underlie this. This chain connects TRBV12-5 to TRBJ2-2, with unresolved D. This CDR3 is 13 amino acids long. Germline loops: CDR1 LGHNT, CDR2 FRNRAP. In nucleotides, the CDR3 is TGTGATAGTGGGTATACGAACACCGGGGAGCTGTTTTTT. It codes for CDSGYTNTGELFF. Full variable domain (rest looked up from reference TRBV12-5 and TRBJ2-2): DARVTQTPRHKVTEMGQEVTMRCQPILGHNTVFWYRQTMMQGLELLAYFRNRAPLDDSGMPKDRFSAEMPDATLATLKIQPSEPRDSAVYFCDSGYTNTGELFFGEGSRLTVL.

This clonotype turned up a few times. V and J are TRBV30 and TRBJ1-5; D gene unclear. V dropped 0 bases and J dropped 5 bases, with 8 bases sitting between them. Germline lookup yields CDR1 GTSNPN and CDR2 SVGIG (reference sequence). The CDR3 is made up of 13 amino acids. CDR3 bases: TGTGCCTGGAGTGTACAGCAGGATCAGCCCCAGCATTTT. This translates into CAWSVQQDQPQHF.

This clonotype was counted ten times or more. V usage is TRBV3-1 and J usage is TRBJ2-1; D not certain. V gave up 1 base and J gave up 7 bases, with 11 bases separating them. CDR3 length equals 14 residues. The germline CDR1 and CDR2 sequences are LGHDT and YNNKEL (reference sequence). CDR3 bases: TGTGCCAGCAGCCAAGGCTTTAGTTCGAATGAGCAGTTCTTC. Its translation: CASSQGFSSNEQFF.